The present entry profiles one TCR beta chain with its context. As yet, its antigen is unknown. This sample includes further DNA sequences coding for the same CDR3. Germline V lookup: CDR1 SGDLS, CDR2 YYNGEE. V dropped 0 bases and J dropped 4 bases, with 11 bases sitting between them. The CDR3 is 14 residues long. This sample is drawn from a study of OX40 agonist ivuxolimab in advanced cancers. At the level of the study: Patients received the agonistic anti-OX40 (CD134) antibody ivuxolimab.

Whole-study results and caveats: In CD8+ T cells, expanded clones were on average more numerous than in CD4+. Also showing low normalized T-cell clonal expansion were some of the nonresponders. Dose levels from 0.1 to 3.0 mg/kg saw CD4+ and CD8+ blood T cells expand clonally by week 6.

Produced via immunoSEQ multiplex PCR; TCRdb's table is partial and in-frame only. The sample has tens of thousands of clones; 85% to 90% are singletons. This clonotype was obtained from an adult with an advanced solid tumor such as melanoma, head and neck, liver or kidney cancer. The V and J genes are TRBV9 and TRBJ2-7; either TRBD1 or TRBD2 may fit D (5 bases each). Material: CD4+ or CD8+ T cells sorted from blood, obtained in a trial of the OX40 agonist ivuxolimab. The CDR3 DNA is TGTGCCAGCAGCGTAGGGGGGTTGACTTACGAGCAGTACTTC. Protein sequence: CASSVGGLTYEQYF.